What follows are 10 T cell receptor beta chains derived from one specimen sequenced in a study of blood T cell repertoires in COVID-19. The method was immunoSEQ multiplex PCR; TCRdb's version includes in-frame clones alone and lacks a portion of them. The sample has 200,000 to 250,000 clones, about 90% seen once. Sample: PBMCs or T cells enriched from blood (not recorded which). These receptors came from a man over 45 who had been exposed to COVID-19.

CDR3 DNA sequence: TGTGCCAGCAGCCAAAGCGGAGGGCAGGGAAGGGGTGAAGCTTTCTTT. Translating gives CASSQSGGQGRGEAFF. J is TRBJ1-1 and V is TRBV7-3; D might be TRBD1 (5 bases). There are 16 residues in the CDR3. Germline-derived CDR1 and CDR2 are SGHTA and FQGTGA. The ends were cut back, 5 bases at V and 7 bases at J, with 23 bases in the middle.

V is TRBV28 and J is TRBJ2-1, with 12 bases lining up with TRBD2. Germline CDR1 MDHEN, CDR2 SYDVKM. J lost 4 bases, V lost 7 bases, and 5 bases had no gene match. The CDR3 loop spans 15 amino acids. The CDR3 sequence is CASNIGTSGYNEQFF. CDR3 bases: TGTGCCAGCAATATCGGGACTAGCGGGTACAATGAGCAGTTCTTC.

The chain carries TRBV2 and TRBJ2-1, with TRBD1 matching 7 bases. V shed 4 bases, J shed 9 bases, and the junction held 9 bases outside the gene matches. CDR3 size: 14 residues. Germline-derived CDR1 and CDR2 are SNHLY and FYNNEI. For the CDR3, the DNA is TGTGCCAGCAGTGCCCGGACAGGACCAAGTGAGCAGTTCTTC. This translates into CASSARTGPSEQFF. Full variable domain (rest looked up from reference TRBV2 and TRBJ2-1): EPEVTQTPSHQVTQMGQEVILRCVPISNHLYFYWYRQILGQKVEFLVSFYNNEISEKSEIFDDQFSVERPDGSNFTLKIRSTKLEDSAMYFCASSARTGPSEQFFGPGTRLTVL.

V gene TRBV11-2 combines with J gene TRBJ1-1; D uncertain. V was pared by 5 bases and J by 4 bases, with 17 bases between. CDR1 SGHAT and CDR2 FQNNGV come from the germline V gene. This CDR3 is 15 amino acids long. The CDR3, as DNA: TGTGCCAGCAGCCCCACTGGGGAGTGGGGCACTGAAGCTTTCTTT. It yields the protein CASSPTGEWGTEAFF.

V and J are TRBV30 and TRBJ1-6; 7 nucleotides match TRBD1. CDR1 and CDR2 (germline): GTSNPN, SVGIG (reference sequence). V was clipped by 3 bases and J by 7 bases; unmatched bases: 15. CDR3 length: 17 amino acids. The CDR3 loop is CAWRSRDSILTNSPLHF. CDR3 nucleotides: TGTGCCTGGAGATCGAGGGACAGCATCCTAACAAATTCACCCCTCCACTTT.

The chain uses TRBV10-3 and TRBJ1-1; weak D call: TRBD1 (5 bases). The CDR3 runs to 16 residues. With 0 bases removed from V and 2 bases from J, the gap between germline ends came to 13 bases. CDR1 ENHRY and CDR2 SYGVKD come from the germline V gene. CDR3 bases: TGTGCCATCAGTGAGTCGGGGGGGAAGGTCAACACTGAAGCTTTCTTT. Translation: CAISESGGKVNTEAFF.

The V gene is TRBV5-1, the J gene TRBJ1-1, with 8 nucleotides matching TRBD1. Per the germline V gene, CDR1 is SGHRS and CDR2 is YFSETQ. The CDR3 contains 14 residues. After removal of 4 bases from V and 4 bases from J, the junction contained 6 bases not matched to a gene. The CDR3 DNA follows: TGCGCCAGCAGCCAAATCACAGGGGGCACTGAAGCTTTCTTT. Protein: CASSQITGGTEAFF.

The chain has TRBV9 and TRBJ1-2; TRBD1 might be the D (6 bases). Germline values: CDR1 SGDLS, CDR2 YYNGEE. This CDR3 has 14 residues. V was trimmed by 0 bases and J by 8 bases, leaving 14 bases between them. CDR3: CASSVGEGVTGYTF. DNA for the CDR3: TGTGCCAGCAGCGTAGGGGAGGGGGTAACCGGCTACACCTTC.

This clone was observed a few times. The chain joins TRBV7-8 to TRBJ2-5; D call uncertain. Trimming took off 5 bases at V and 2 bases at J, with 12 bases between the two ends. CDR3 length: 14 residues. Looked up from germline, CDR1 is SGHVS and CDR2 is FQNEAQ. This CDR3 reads CASSRAEIQETQYF. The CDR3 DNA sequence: TGTGCCAGCAGCCGGGCAGAAATTCAAGAGACCCAGTACTTC.

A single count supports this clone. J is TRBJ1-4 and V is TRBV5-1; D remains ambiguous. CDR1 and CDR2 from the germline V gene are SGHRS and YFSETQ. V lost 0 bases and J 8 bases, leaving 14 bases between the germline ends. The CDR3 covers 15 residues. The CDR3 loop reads CASSLDPSGEEKLFF. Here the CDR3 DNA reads TGCGCCAGCAGCTTGGACCCCTCCGGAGAAGAAAAACTGTTTTTT.